These 2 T cell receptor beta chains were all obtained from the same sample, sequenced in a study of radiation and T cells in renal cell carcinoma. TCRdb's table, derived via immunoSEQ multiplex PCR, lists solely in-frame clones and lacks some. The data hold roughly 130,000 clones, with about 88% observed a single time. Stated time point: blood 2 weeks post-SBRT. The treatment is: 15 Gy SBRT to primary tumor, nephrectomy 4 weeks later. Source: blood, taken from a patient whose treatment included radiotherapy and nephrectomy. Receptors were obtained from a woman between 65 and 79 years old with renal cell carcinoma.

This clone turned up a few times. The chain combines TRBV4-3 with TRBJ1-2; TRBD1 might be the D (6 bases). Germline values: CDR1 LGHNA, CDR2 YSLEER. The CDR3 is made up of 13 amino acids. The V gene lost 2 bases and the J gene lost 8 bases, with 12 bases spanning the gap. The CDR3 DNA is TGCGCCAGCAGCCAAAATAGGGGGTTGGGCTACACCTTC. It translates to CASSQNRGLGYTF.

CDR3 sequence (DNA): TGCAGCGTTGAACTAGGGGGCCAGGATCAGCCCCAGCATTTT. This gives the protein CSVELGGQDQPQHF. The chain employs TRBV29-1 and TRBJ1-5, with 7 bases aligning to TRBD1. V trimming: 2 bases; J trimming: 5 bases; junction bases outside the gene matches: 6. Germline CDR1 SQVTM, CDR2 ANQGSEA. The length of the CDR3 is 14 residues. Variable domain in full (rest from reference TRBV29-1 and TRBJ1-5): SAVISQKPSRDICQRGTSLTIQCQVDSQVTMMFWYRQQPGQSLTLIATANQGSEATYESGFVIDKFPISRPNLTFSTLTVSNMSPEDSSIYLCSVELGGQDQPQHFGDGTRLSIL.